This TCR beta chain was sequenced in a study of response to subunit inactivated influenza vaccine. Each CDR3 protein gets one entry after TCRdb re-called the RT-PCR reads with MiXCR. This sample has around 790,000 distinct CDR3 sequences, with around 20% found just once. As for this clonotype: Its antigen is not identified.

Germline CDR1 and CDR2: SGHRS and YFSETQ. CDR3 length: 13 amino acids. Trimming pared 6 bases from V and 3 bases from J, leaving 9 bases between. Study conclusions and caveats: Every seasonal influenza vaccination brings in few new T cells, the authors suggested.

The input for sequencing was PBMCs from blood, taken approximately 5 days after vaccination. The TCR was taken from a man aged 45-65 years who received an inactivated influenza vaccine. The V call is TRBV5-1, the J call TRBJ2-2, with D perhaps TRBD1 (5 bases). The DNA for the CDR3 is TGCGCCAGCAACAAAGGGGACACCGGGGAGCTGTTTTTT. Protein sequence: CASNKGDTGELFF. Supplemented by reference TRBV5-1 and TRBJ2-2, the full variable domain reads KAGVTQTPRYLIKTRGQQVTLSCSPISGHRSVSWYQQTPGQGLQFLFEYFSETQRNKGNFPGRFSGRQFSNSRSEMNVSTLELGDSALYLCASNKGDTGELFFGEGSRLTVL.